Below are 29 T cell receptor beta chains sequenced from a single sample in a study of cytomegalovirus exposure and HLA in healthy donors. With 60 Vbeta and 13 Jbeta primers, the PCR was carried out. Clones were sequenced by immunoSEQ multiplex PCR, and TCRdb holds only the in-frame ones, with some missing. The data contain 90,000 or so clones, 60% to 80% of them singletons. Input material: PBMCs. These receptor sequences come from a female donor in good health and CMV-seronegative.

The chain combines TRBV9 with TRBJ2-7, with TRBD1 identical over 7 bases. Germline assignment: CDR1 SGDLS and CDR2 YYNGEE. The V gene end was trimmed by 0 bases and the J gene end by 0 bases; junction bases not matched to a gene: 6. This CDR3 contains 16 residues. The CDR3: CASSVVGQASSYEQYF. The CDR3 DNA reads TGTGCCAGCAGCGTAGTCGGACAGGCGAGCTCCTACGAGCAGTACTTC.

The CDR3 nucleotides are TGTGCCAGCAGTTTACGCCGCCCCCCAGCGGGACCATACGAGCAGTACTTC. Amino acid sequence: CASSLRRPPAGPYEQYF. The chain links TRBV28 to TRBJ2-7; 7 bases agree with TRBD2. The ends lost 2 bases at V and 4 bases at J; junction bases unmatched: 14. The CDR3 extends over 17 amino acids. The germline gives CDR1 MDHEN, CDR2 SYDVKM.

The rearrangement joins TRBV27 to TRBJ2-1; D is uncertain. The CDR3 has 13 amino acids. Looked up from germline, CDR1 is MNHEY and CDR2 is SMNVEV (reference sequence). The V and J ends lost 4 bases and 3 bases respectively, with 7 bases between them. The CDR3 nucleotides are TGTGCCAGCAGTTCCCGAGTCTACAATGAGCAGTTCTTC. This codes for CASSSRVYNEQFF.

The rearrangement links TRBV30 to TRBJ1-1, with D hard to call. The germline V and J ends were trimmed by 6 bases and 0 bases, with 23 bases remaining between them. The CDR3 length is 17 residues. Germline V gene sequence: CDR1 GTSNPN, CDR2 SVGIG (reference sequence). Here the CDR3 DNA reads TGTGCCTGCTTTACCCCCTACAGTGGGCCTATGAACACTGAAGCTTTCTTT. Protein sequence: CACFTPYSGPMNTEAFF.

The rearrangement joins TRBV30 to TRBJ1-1; D not resolved. The V end lost 4 bases, the J end lost 5 bases, and 8 bases lay between the germline ends. The length of the CDR3 is 11 residues. CDR1 is GTSNPN and CDR2 is SVGIG in the germline V gene (reference sequence). In DNA form, the CDR3 reads TGTGCCTGGAAACGAGAGACTGAAGCTTTCTTT. Its translation: CAWKRETEAFF. The full variable domain, with the rest looked up from reference TRBV30 and TRBJ1-1, is SQTIHQWPATLVQPVGSPLSLECTVEGTSNPNLYWYRQAAGRGLQLLFYSVGIGQISSEVPQNLSASRPQDRQFILSSKKLLLSDSGFYLCAWKRETEAFFGQGTRLTVV.

The CDR3 sequence: CASRSFRGPREEQYF. CDR3 nucleotide sequence: TGTGCCAGCAGATCCTTCAGGGGACCGAGGGAGGAGCAGTACTTC. The chain recombines TRBV6-5 with TRBJ2-7; D might be TRBD1 (6 bases). The CDR3 sequence is 15 residues long. Deletions cut 6 bases from V and 7 bases from J, with 22 bases between. CDR1 and CDR2 from the germline V gene are MNHEY and SVGAGI.

V gene TRBV28 combines with J gene TRBJ1-4, with 9 positions matching TRBD1. The CDR3 runs 15 residues. The V and J ends lost 8 bases and 7 bases, in that order; junction bases with no gene match: 11. The germline V gene has CDR1 MDHEN and CDR2 SYDVKM. The CDR3: CASRQGGTFGEKLFF. For the CDR3, the DNA is TGTGCCAGCCGACAGGGGGGTACGTTTGGTGAAAAACTGTTTTTT.

The CDR3 spells CASSYVREETQYF. CDR3 sequence (DNA): TGTGCCAGCAGTTACGTGAGAGAGGAGACCCAGTACTTC. The genes are TRBV6-5 and TRBJ2-5, with no clear D. Trimming took 2 bases from V and 5 from J, leaving 9 bases between them. The germline V gene has CDR1 MNHEY and CDR2 SVGAGI. This CDR3 spans 13 amino acids.

This chain uses TRBV27 with TRBJ2-7; possibly TRBD1 for D (6 bases). The CDR3 totals 14 residues. The V gene's germline CDR1 is MNHEY and CDR2 SMNVEV (reference sequence). V lost 3 bases and J 3 bases, leaving 12 bases between the germline ends. The CDR3 is CASSLGTKGYEQYF. CDR3 nucleotide sequence: TGTGCCAGCAGTTTGGGGACAAAAGGCTACGAGCAGTACTTC.

The rearrangement joins TRBV7-9 to TRBJ2-5; 7 bases align to TRBD2. V dropped 6 bases and J dropped 5; count of bases not matched to a gene: 6. Germline V gene lookup returns CDR1 SEHNR and CDR2 FQNEAQ (reference sequence). The CDR3 length is 13 residues. CDR3 bases: TGTGCCAGCAGGCGGACTAGTGCGGAGACCCAGTACTTC. Translating it yields CASRRTSAETQYF.

The chain is built from TRBV14 and TRBJ1-1; D possibly corresponds to TRBD1 (5 bases). This CDR3 has 15 amino acids. Germline V lookup: CDR1 SGHDN, CDR2 FVKESK. Trimming removed 1 base at V and 0 bases at J, with 9 bases between. The CDR3 sequence is CASSQVPGMNTEAFF. The CDR3 DNA is TGTGCCAGCAGCCAAGTCCCAGGGATGAACACTGAAGCTTTCTTT.

The CDR3 loop is CASSRGPWSSGNTIYF. In nucleotides, the CDR3 is TGCGCCAGCAGCAGGGGGCCATGGAGCTCTGGAAACACCATATATTTT. The chain uses TRBV5-1 and TRBJ1-3, with 7 positions matching TRBD1. This CDR3 contains 16 residues. V lost 4 bases to trimming and J lost 0 bases; unmatched junction nucleotides: 7. The germline CDR1 and CDR2 sequences are SGHRS and YFSETQ.

V gene TRBV5-8 combines with J gene TRBJ2-3; 7 bases match TRBD1. Germline V gives CDR1 SGHTS, CDR2 YDEGEE. CDR3 length: 16 residues. Trimming removed 4 bases from V and 9 bases from J; junction bases left unmatched: 17. The CDR3 region is CASSLGDSGTSETQYF. CDR3 DNA: TGTGCCAGCAGCCTTGGGGACAGCGGTACGTCGGAAACGCAGTATTTT.

The gene calls are TRBV28 and TRBJ1-2; D is unresolved. The CDR3 contains 13 residues. Looked up from germline, CDR1 is MDHEN and CDR2 is SYDVKM. V lost 5 bases and J lost 8, with 15 bases in between. In nucleotides, the CDR3 is TGTGCCAGCAGTAACGATCCGACTAGGGGCTACACCTTC. It is translated as CASSNDPTRGYTF.

V and J are TRBV7-9 and TRBJ1-5, with D tentatively TRBD1 (5 bases). The CDR3 extends over 14 amino acids. The ends were cut back, 4 bases at V and 7 bases at J, with 14 bases in the middle. Germline values: CDR1 SEHNR, CDR2 FQNEAQ (reference sequence). The CDR3 here is CASSYPGYDQPQHF. DNA of the CDR3: TGTGCCAGCAGCTACCCAGGGTACGACCAGCCCCAGCATTTT.

The chain links TRBV7-2 to TRBJ1-1; D possibly corresponds to TRBD1 (5 bases). Trimming took off 5 bases at V and 3 bases at J, with 10 bases between the two ends. In germline, CDR1 is SGHTA, CDR2 FQGNSA. This CDR3 is built from 13 residues. The CDR3 region has the DNA TGTGCCAGCAGCCTACAGGCGTACACTGAAGCTTTCTTT. Translated: CASSLQAYTEAFF.

The V and J genes are TRBV18 and TRBJ2-3, with 8 bases fitting TRBD1. The ends lost 3 bases at V and 5 bases at J; junction bases unmatched: 10. The germline gives CDR1 KGHSH, CDR2 LQKENI. The CDR3 loop spans 16 amino acids. The CDR3, as DNA: TGTGCCAGCTCACCCCGGGACAGGCCTTCAGGAGATACGCAGTATTTT. Its protein is CASSPRDRPSGDTQYF.

Only one count was recorded for this clone. The gene calls are TRBV27 and TRBJ1-2; D perhaps matches TRBD1 (5 bases). V was pared by 3 bases and J by 3 bases, with 14 bases between. The CDR3 contains 15 residues. Germline V CDR1 and CDR2: MNHEY, SMNVEV (reference sequence). The CDR3 here is CASSFGGAVDYGYTF. The DNA of the CDR3 is TGTGCCAGCAGTTTTGGTGGGGCGGTAGACTATGGCTACACCTTC.

This chain links TRBV18 with TRBJ2-3; no clear D. CDR1 KGHSH and CDR2 LQKENI come from the germline V gene. The CDR3 extends over 14 amino acids. V was cut by 3 bases and J by 5 bases, with 12 bases left in between. CDR3 amino acids: CASSPGEKRDTQYF. The CDR3, as DNA: TGTGCCAGCTCACCTGGCGAAAAGCGAGATACGCAGTATTTT. The complete variable domain, with remaining parts taken from reference TRBV18 and TRBJ2-3, reads NAGVMQNPRHLVRRRGQEARLRCSPMKGHSHVYWYRQLPEEGLKFMVYLQKENIIDESGMPKERFSAEFPKEGPSILRIQQVVRGDSAAYFCASSPGEKRDTQYFGPGTRLTVL.

This clone was counted once. V is TRBV4-2 and J is TRBJ2-7, with a possible D match to TRBD2 (5 bases). The CDR3 spans 16 residues. CDR1 and CDR2 (germline): LGHNA, YNFKEQ. V lost 1 base and J 0 bases, leaving 13 bases between the germline ends. The CDR3 reads CASSQGAGLSSYEQYF. The CDR3 coding sequence is TGTGCCAGCAGCCAAGGGGCGGGCCTGAGCTCCTACGAGCAGTACTTC.

V usage is TRBV28 and J usage is TRBJ2-1; D unresolved. V lost 2 bases, J lost 9 bases, and 8 bases lay in between. CDR1 and CDR2 from the germline V gene are MDHEN and SYDVKM. This CDR3 spans 12 amino acids. CDR3 protein: CASSLTNSEQFF. The CDR3, as DNA: TGTGCCAGCAGTTTAACAAACAGTGAGCAGTTCTTC.

J is TRBJ2-1 and V is TRBV5-4; TRBD1 agrees at 10 bases. In germline, CDR1 is SGHNT, CDR2 YYREEE (reference sequence). The CDR3 spans 14 residues. With V trimmed by 4 bases and J by 6 bases, 4 bases remained unmatched. The CDR3 here is CASSRDRGINEQFF. The CDR3 DNA follows: TGTGCCAGCAGCCGGGACAGGGGAATCAATGAGCAGTTCTTC. Looking up the rest from reference TRBV5-4 and TRBJ2-1 gives the full variable domain: ETGVTQSPTHLIKTRGQQVTLRCSSQSGHNTVSWYQQALGQGPQFIFQYYREEENGRGNFPPRFSGLQFPNYSSELNVNALELDDSALYLCASSRDRGINEQFFGPGTRLTVL.

The J gene is TRBJ1-3, the V gene TRBV4-3; D is perhaps TRBD1 (5 bases). CDR3 length: 14 amino acids. Trimming took 0 bases from V and 3 from J, leaving 6 bases between them. In germline, CDR1 is LGHNA, CDR2 YSLEER. The CDR3 region is CASSQDRVGNTIYF. In DNA form, the CDR3 reads TGCGCCAGCAGCCAAGACAGGGTTGGAAACACCATATATTTT.

The chain combines TRBV5-1 with TRBJ2-3, with a tentative D call TRBD1 (5 bases). This CDR3 is built from 16 residues. Germline V gives CDR1 SGHRS, CDR2 YFSETQ. V was trimmed by 0 bases and J by 4 bases, leaving 15 bases between them. CDR3 bases: TGCGCCAGCAGCTTGGGTGACAAGATAGGGGCAGATACGCAGTATTTT. Protein sequence: CASSLGDKIGADTQYF.

V usage is TRBV30 and J usage is TRBJ1-1; 9 bases agree with TRBD1. This CDR3 has 16 residues. V lost 2 bases to trimming and J lost 8 bases; unmatched junction nucleotides: 15. Germline V gene data show CDR1 as GTSNPN and CDR2 as SVGIG (reference sequence). Here the CDR3 DNA reads TGTGCCTGGAGTCTAAGGGGCGGACAGGGGTGGCCGGAAGCTTTCTTT. This gives the protein CAWSLRGGQGWPEAFF.

This chain connects TRBV27 to TRBJ1-4; D call uncertain. The germline V and J ends were trimmed by 5 bases and 8 bases, with 18 bases remaining between them. There are 15 residues in the CDR3. Germline CDR1 reads MNHEY; CDR2 reads SMNVEV (reference sequence). The CDR3 here is CASSPWEAPGEKLFF. CDR3 DNA sequence: TGTGCCAGCAGTCCCTGGGAAGCCCCGGGAGAAAAACTGTTTTTT.

In its sample, this clone was seen once. The chain links TRBV5-6 to TRBJ2-7; TRBD2 matches at 7 bases. Germline V gene lookup returns CDR1 SGHDT and CDR2 YYEEEE. V trimming: 4 bases; J trimming: 9 bases; junction bases outside the gene matches: 16. This CDR3 has 15 residues. CDR3 region: CASSPSGGLYDGQYF. The CDR3, as DNA: TGTGCCAGCAGCCCCTCGGGGGGACTCTACGATGGGCAGTACTTC.

The chain recombines TRBV4-1 with TRBJ1-5, with a possible D match to TRBD1 (6 bases). Trimming shortened V by 0 bases and J by 0 bases, and 12 bases separated the two germline ends. Germline V gives CDR1 MGHRA, CDR2 YSYEKL. The CDR3 is made up of 17 amino acids. CDR3 sequence: CASSQDVRDTSNQPQHF. The CDR3 coding sequence is TGCGCCAGCAGCCAAGATGTAAGGGACACTAGCAATCAGCCCCAGCATTTT.

This clone came up once. The chain is built from TRBV28 and TRBJ2-7; TRBD2 is a possible D gene (7 bases). The V gene's germline CDR1 is MDHEN and CDR2 SYDVKM. The CDR3 extends over 17 amino acids. Trimming pared 3 bases from V and 2 bases from J, leaving 20 bases between. The CDR3 nucleotides are TGTGCCAGCAGTTTTTGGGGAAGGGGGGCGGGAGCCTACGAGCAGTACTTC. The encoded protein is CASSFWGRGAGAYEQYF.